The 10 T cell receptor beta chains listed next were all sequenced from one sample in a study of Graves' ophthalmopathy and Graves' hyperthyroidism. RNA served as the template for amplifying TCR beta CDR3 regions. Scientists carried out first-round RT-PCR using HTBI primers and then a second-round multiplex PCR. MiXCR, applied by TCRdb to the multiplex PCR reads, yields one record per CDR3 protein. The sample records about 740,000 distinct CDR3 sequences, around 40% being singletons. The sample was peripheral blood. The origin of the receptors is an adult man with Graves' ophthalmopathy.

The V gene is TRBV25-1, the J gene TRBJ2-5, with TRBD2 matching over 8 bases. This CDR3 comprises 14 residues. V lost 8 bases to trimming and J lost 7 bases; unmatched junction nucleotides: 12. Per the germline V gene, CDR1 is MGHDK and CDR2 is SYGVNS. The CDR3 here is CASREGRWLGTQYF. The CDR3 DNA follows: TGTGCCAGCCGGGAGGGAAGATGGCTCGGGACCCAGTACTTC.

This sequence joins TRBV11-1 and TRBJ2-7, with a possible D match to TRBD1 (6 bases). CDR1 is SGHAT, CDR2 FQDESV, per germline (reference sequence). V was cut by 5 bases and J by 2 bases, with 16 bases left in between. This CDR3 has 15 amino acids. DNA of the CDR3: TGTGCCAGCAGCCCCGCGGTGGGGGCAACCTACGAGCAGTACTTC. This encodes CASSPAVGATYEQYF.

This chain links TRBV12-3 or TRBV12-4 with TRBJ2-2; 8 bases fit TRBD1. The CDR3 spans 15 residues. Trimming removed 6 bases from V and 6 bases from J; junction bases left unmatched: 9. This CDR3 reads CASRTTGEGAGELFF. CDR3 coding DNA: TGTGCCAGCAGAACGACAGGGGAAGGGGCCGGGGAGCTGTTTTTT.

This clonotype was counted many times. At one end the junction does not follow the germline gene, possibly because of a read error. The chain joins TRBV9 to TRBJ1-1; the D is unclear. This CDR3 has 14 amino acids. Germline V gene sequence: CDR1 SGDLS, CDR2 YYNGEE. The CDR3 DNA reads TGTGCCAGCAGCGCCGTTAGGGTGAATACTGAAGCTTTCTTT. Translated: CASSAVRVNTEAFF. Combining the CDR3 with reference TRBV9 and TRBJ1-1 gives the whole variable domain DSGVTQTPKHLITATGQRVTLRCSPRSGDLSVYWYQQSLDQGLQFLIQYYNGEERAKGNILERFSAQQFPDLHSELNLSSLELGDSALYFCASSAVRVNTEAFFGQGTRLTVV.

In the case of this clonotype: A read error may produce the germline difference seen at one junction end. The rearrangement joins TRBV2 to TRBJ2-7; D not resolved. This CDR3 comprises 15 residues. Per the germline V gene, CDR1 is SNHLY and CDR2 is FYNNEI. The CDR3 region is CASSQSAQTNYEQYF. The CDR3 DNA sequence: TGCGCCAGCAGCCAATCCGCCCAAACAAACTACGAGCAGTACTTC.

This clonotype was recorded at least ten times. V and J are TRBV10-3 and TRBJ2-7, with no clear D. There are 12 residues in the CDR3. V was shortened by 0 bases and J by 8 bases, with 8 bases between the two germline ends. Per the germline V gene, CDR1 is ENHRY and CDR2 is SYGVKD. The chain's CDR3 is CAISESPPQQYF. CDR3 nucleotides: TGTGCCATCAGTGAGTCCCCCCCTCAGCAGTACTTC.

CDR3 coding DNA: TGTGCCAGCAGCACAACAGGGGGCTTGTCGACCGAGCAGTACTTC. Encoded protein: CASSTTGGLSTEQYF. The gene calls are TRBV9 and TRBJ2-7; 9 bases line up with TRBD1. Germline values: CDR1 SGDLS, CDR2 YYNGEE. Trimming took 4 bases from V and 6 from J; bases not matched to a gene: 11. CDR3 size: 15 residues.

The V call is TRBV29-1, the J call TRBJ2-6, with D possibly matching TRBD2 (6 bases). Germline V gene lookup returns CDR1 SQVTM and CDR2 ANQGSEA. The CDR3 consists of 14 residues. The V end lost 6 bases, the J end lost 4 bases, and 13 bases lay between the germline ends. In DNA form, the CDR3 reads TGCAGCGTGGCACTAGCTACCGGGGCCAACGTCCTGACTTTC. This translates into CSVALATGANVLTF.

The V gene is TRBV14, the J gene TRBJ2-7; 7 bases match TRBD1. The CDR3 runs 14 residues. Germline V gene sequence: CDR1 SGHDN, CDR2 FVKESK. V lost 3 bases to trimming and J lost 1 base; unmatched junction nucleotides: 3. The CDR3 region has the DNA TGTGCCAGCAGCCAGGAACAGGGGTCCTACGAGCAGTACTTC. It translates to CASSQEQGSYEQYF.

J is TRBJ1-1 and V is TRBV3-1, with D unclear. The V end lost 1 base, the J end lost 8 bases, and 8 bases lay between the germline ends. CDR1 is LGHDT and CDR2 is YNNKEL in the germline V gene (reference sequence). This CDR3 region has 12 residues. This chain's CDR3 is CASSQGQDEAFF. The CDR3 DNA reads as TGTGCCAGCAGCCAAGGTCAGGACGAAGCTTTCTTT. Drawing the rest from reference TRBV3-1 and TRBJ1-1, the complete variable domain is DTAVSQTPKYLVTQMGNDKSIKCEQNLGHDTMYWYKQDSKKFLKIMFSYNNKELIINETVPNRFSPKSPDKAHLNLHINSLELGDSAVYFCASSQGQDEAFFGQGTRLTVV.